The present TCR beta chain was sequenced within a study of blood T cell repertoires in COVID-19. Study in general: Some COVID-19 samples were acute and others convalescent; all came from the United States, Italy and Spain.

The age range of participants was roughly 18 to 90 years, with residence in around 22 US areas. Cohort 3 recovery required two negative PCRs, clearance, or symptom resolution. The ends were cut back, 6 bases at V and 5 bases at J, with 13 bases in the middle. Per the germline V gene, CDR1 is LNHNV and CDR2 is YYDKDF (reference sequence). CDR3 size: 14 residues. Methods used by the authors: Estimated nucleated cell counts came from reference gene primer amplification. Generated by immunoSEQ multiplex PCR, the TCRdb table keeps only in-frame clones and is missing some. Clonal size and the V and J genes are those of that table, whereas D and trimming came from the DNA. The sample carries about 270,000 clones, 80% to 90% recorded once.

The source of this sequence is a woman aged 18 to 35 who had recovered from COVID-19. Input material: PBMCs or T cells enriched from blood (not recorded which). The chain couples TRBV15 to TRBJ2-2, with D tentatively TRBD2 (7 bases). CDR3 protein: CATRWGGQTGELFF. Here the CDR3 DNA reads TGTGCCACCAGATGGGGGGGCCAAACCGGGGAGCTGTTTTTT. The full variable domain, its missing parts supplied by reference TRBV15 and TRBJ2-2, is DAMVIQNPRYQVTQFGKPVTLSCSQTLNHNVMYWYQQKSSQAPKLLFHYYDKDFNNEADTPDNFQSRRPNTSFCFLDIRSPGLGDTAMYLCATRWGGQTGELFFGEGSRLTVL.